This record looks at one T cell receptor beta chain sequence and its context. The antigen is undetermined. CDR1 and CDR2 from the germline V gene are MDHEN and SYDVKM. J lost 7 bases, V lost 2 bases, and 10 bases had no gene match. The CDR3 spans 17 residues. Repertoires were generated with immunoSEQ multiplex PCR, while TCRdb's copy carries only in-frame clones and drops some. The sample has about 160,000 clones, about nine tenths seen once. These data come from a study of lymphopenia after photon versus proton radiotherapy. Study-wide results and limits: Oligoclonal CD8+ Temra expansion after nadir drove photon patients' diversity drop.

Sequenced material: peripheral blood, taken from a patient treated with photon-based radiotherapy. The genes are TRBV28 and TRBJ2-2; 10 bases are a match to TRBD1. The clonotype comes from a man in his forties or fifties with gastric cancer. The CDR3 DNA is TGTGCCAGCAGTTTACGGATTAGGGACAGGGGTTACGGGGAGCTGTTTTTT. It encodes CASSLRIRDRGYGELFF.